This TCR beta chain appears in the sequencing data of a study of CXCR3-negative and CXCR3-positive naive CD8 T cells. Turning to the study itself: TRB reads totalled about 150 million, about 1.5 +/- 0.3 million per library. Broader study findings: Diversity was high in both naive subsets and much lower in memory cells. The study found more hydrophobic TRB CDR3s in CXCR3-positive naive cells than in CXCR3-negative naive cells.

Sorts that each held around 300,000 cells were run in triplicate for every CD8+ T cell subset. Cells classed as naive CD8+ T cells were CD45RO-CCR7+CD27+CD95-. Concerning this clonotype: As yet, its antigen is unknown.

The CDR3 is 13 amino acids. The V gene's germline CDR1 is LGHNA and CDR2 YSLEER. Researchers prepared the TRB cDNA libraries using 5' RACE with UMI labels. TCRdb re-called the 5' RACE reads; one entry per CDR3 protein, DNA not given. The table for this sample gives 60,000 to 65,000 distinct CDR3 sequences. This TCR came from a human donor in good health. Some clones in this sample may be carry-over from other donors' samples. Sample: naive CXCR3+ CD8+ T cells from blood. Documented subset: CD45RO-CCR7+CD27+CD95- naive CD8+ T cells expressing CXCR3 (TNR3+). The J gene is TRBJ2-1, the V gene TRBV4-3; TCRdb outputs TRBD1, but without DNA this stays unchecked. CDR3 amino acids: CASSQVRAGEQFF.